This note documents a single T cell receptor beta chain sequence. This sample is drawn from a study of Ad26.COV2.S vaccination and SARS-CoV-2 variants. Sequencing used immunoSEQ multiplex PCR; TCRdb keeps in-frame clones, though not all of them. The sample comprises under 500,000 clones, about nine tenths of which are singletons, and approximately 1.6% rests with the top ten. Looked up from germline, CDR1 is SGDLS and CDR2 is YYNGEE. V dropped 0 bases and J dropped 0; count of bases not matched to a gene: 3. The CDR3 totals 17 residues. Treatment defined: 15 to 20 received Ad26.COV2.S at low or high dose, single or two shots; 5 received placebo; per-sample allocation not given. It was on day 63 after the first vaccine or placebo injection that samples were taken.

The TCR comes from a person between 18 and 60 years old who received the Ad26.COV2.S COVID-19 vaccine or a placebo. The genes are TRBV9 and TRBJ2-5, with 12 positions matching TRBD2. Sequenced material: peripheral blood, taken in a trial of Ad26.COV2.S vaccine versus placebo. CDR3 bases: TGTGCCAGCAGCGTAGCGACTAGCGGGGGCTACCAAGAGACCCAGTACTTC. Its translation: CASSVATSGGYQETQYF. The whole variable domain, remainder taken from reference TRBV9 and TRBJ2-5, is DSGVTQTPKHLITATGQRVTLRCSPRSGDLSVYWYQQSLDQGLQFLIQYYNGEERAKGNILERFSAQQFPDLHSELNLSSLELGDSALYFCASSVATSGGYQETQYFGPGTRLLVL.